A selection of T cell receptor beta chains follows, all from one sample in a study of cytomegalovirus exposure and HLA in healthy donors. Here immunoSEQ multiplex PCR was the method, and the copy in TCRdb shows in-frame clones only, minus some. The profile covers about 130,000 clones, with roughly nine tenths appearing a single time and approximately 3.3% taken by the ten largest. The specimen was PBMCs. These receptors were obtained from a man in his thirties or forties in good health and CMV-seronegative. Each CDR3 is given with its conserved first and last residue. The order of the fields is clone size, V gene, J gene, D gene, CDR3 DNA, CDR3 protein. A D gene is named only where the DNA matches it firmly. Size values are once, few and many counts, or a class for expanded clones, and some rows have none.

>.|TRBV18|TRBJ2-5|.
TGTGCCAGCTCACCCCGGACAGCGGTGGAGACCCAGTACTTC
CASSPRTAVETQYF
>once|TRBV4-1|TRBJ1-2|TRBD1
TGCGCCAGCAGCCAAGTAGGGACAGACTATGGCTACACCTTC
CASSQVGTDYGYTF
>few|TRBV18|TRBJ2-2|.
TGTGCCAGCTCACCACCGGGACTCACGAACACCGGGGAGCTGTTTTTT
CASSPPGLTNTGELFF
>.|TRBV5-4|TRBJ2-2|TRBD1
TGTGCCAGCAGCTTGCCACAGGGGATAGGCGGGGAGCTGTTTTTT
CASSLPQGIGGELFF
>.|TRBV9|TRBJ2-3|TRBD2
TGTGCCAGCAGCGTAGTGTTTAGCGGGGGATTTGATACGCAGTATTTT
CASSVVFSGGFDTQYF
>.|TRBV19|TRBJ2-3|.
TGTGCCAGTAGTATAGGAGCTCTCACAGATACGCAGTATTTT
CASSIGALTDTQYF
>.|TRBV12-5|TRBJ2-6|.
TGTGCTAGTGACTCAGGGGCCAACGTCCTGACTTTC
CASDSGANVLTF
>.|TRBV15|TRBJ1-3|.
TGTGCCGCCCGGGGAGGAGGTGGAAACACCATATATTTT
CAARGGGGNTIYF
>once|TRBV28|TRBJ1-5|.
TGTGCCAGCAGTTTCGGGGGAAACTATCAGCCCCAGCATTTT
CASSFGGNYQPQHF
>.|TRBV5-1|TRBJ1-5|TRBD1
TGCGCCAGCAGCCCCGGGACAGGGTATAGCAATCAGCCCCAGCATTTT
CASSPGTGYSNQPQHF
>once|TRBV7-9|TRBJ2-1|.
TGTGCCAGCAGCTTCAACTACAATGAGCAGTTCTTC
CASSFNYNEQFF
>.|TRBV10-3|TRBJ1-5|.
TGTGCCATCAGTTCAGGGGTAAATCAGCCCCAGCATTTT
CAISSGVNQPQHF
>once|TRBV5-1|TRBJ1-1|.
TGCGCCAGCAGCTTGGTACAGGGAAGGGGGAGCACTGAAGCTTTCTTT
CASSLVQGRGSTEAFF
>once|TRBV6-5|TRBJ1-2|.
TGTGCCAGCAGCGGGGTTGGTGACTATGGCTACACCTTC
CASSGVGDYGYTF
>.|TRBV5-1|TRBJ1-3|.
TGCGCCAGCAGCTTAACAACAGGGTTCGGAAACACCATATATTTT
CASSLTTGFGNTIYF
>.|TRBV6-6|TRBJ1-5|.
TGTGCCAGCAGTTACTCAGGACAGAGCAATCAGCCCCAGCATTTT
CASSYSGQSNQPQHF
>.|TRBV29-1|TRBJ2-7|TRBD2
TGCAGCGTTCTAGCGGGGGGCCCCTACGAGCAGTACTTC
CSVLAGGPYEQYF
>.|TRBV7-3|TRBJ2-5|TRBD2
TGTGCCAGCAGCCTAGGGTCGGGACTAGGAGAGACCCAGTACTTC
CASSLGSGLGETQYF
>.|TRBV5-6|TRBJ1-6|.
TGTGCCAGCAGCTTGGTCGGGGGCTATAATTCACCCCTCCACTTT
CASSLVGGYNSPLHF
>.|TRBV2|TRBJ1-6|.
TGTGCCAGCAGTGGGTCAGGTTCCTATAATTCACCCCTCCACTTT
CASSGSGSYNSPLHF
>.|TRBV19|TRBJ2-7|.
TGTGCCAGTAGGGTTGGGCCAGCCTACGAGCAGTACTTC
CASRVGPAYEQYF
>.|TRBV4-1|TRBJ2-2|.
TGCGCCAGCAGCCAAGACTCTTTGGGCAAGCGGTCGGGGACCGGGGAGCTGTTTTTT
CASSQDSLGKRSGTGELFF
>once|TRBV5-1|TRBJ1-5|.
TGCGCCAGCAGCTTATATGAGGGTACTGGTCAGCCCCAGCATTTT
CASSLYEGTGQPQHF
>.|TRBV2|TRBJ2-7|TRBD1
TGTGCCAGCAGACCTACACCGGGACAGGGTCCCTACGAGCAGTACTTC
CASRPTPGQGPYEQYF
>.|TRBV5-1|TRBJ2-7|TRBD2
TGCGCCAGCAGCCAAATACCGGGAGGCTACGAGCAGTACTTC
CASSQIPGGYEQYF
>.|TRBV4-2|TRBJ2-1|TRBD2
TGTGCCAGCAGCCAAGACTGGCTAGCGGGGAATGAGCAGTTCTTC
CASSQDWLAGNEQFF
>.|TRBV11-2|TRBJ1-5|.
TGTGCCAGCAGCTTAGATCGGTTTGGCAATCAGCCCCAGCATTTT
CASSLDRFGNQPQHF
>.|TRBV6-5|TRBJ2-1|TRBD2
TGTGCCAGCAGAAGCGGGGCAACCTACAATGAGCAGTTCTTC
CASRSGATYNEQFF
>.|TRBV6-5|TRBJ1-3|.
TGTGCCAGCAGTTACTCAGGAGGGGAGGGAAACACCATATATTTT
CASSYSGGEGNTIYF